These 19 T cell receptor beta chains were all obtained from the same sample, sequenced in a study of blood T cells in healthy people across ages. A sample-barcoded 5' primer and a J-beta primer mix were used in a second PCR of roughly 7 to 11 cycles. From the 5' RACE reads, TCRdb called clonotypes with MiXCR, one entry per CDR3 protein. The sample carries a few hundred thousand distinct CDR3 sequences, 27% recorded once. Another study also made use of these data, one on T cells of mothers and their children.

Sequencing was carried out using blood. All receptors come from a boy aged 2 to 10 in good health.

Here the CDR3 DNA reads TGTGCCAGCAGCCGTTCGGACAGGGGGCCAAACTATGGCTACACCTTC. This translates into CASSRSDRGPNYGYTF. The chain uses TRBV4-2 and TRBJ1-2, with TRBD1 matching over 11 bases. Germline loops: CDR1 LGHNA, CDR2 YNFKEQ. Unmatched junction bases numbered 6, after V lost 4 bases and J lost 2 bases. The CDR3 loop spans 16 amino acids.

This sequence joins TRBV5-6 and TRBJ2-7, with 11 bases aligning to TRBD2. The V gene's germline CDR1 is SGHDT and CDR2 YYEEEE. Unmatched junction bases numbered 8, after V lost 4 bases and J lost 5 bases. CDR3 length: 15 amino acids. CDR3 region: CASSAVAGGPDEQYF. In nucleotides, the CDR3 is TGTGCCAGCAGCGCGGTAGCGGGAGGGCCAGACGAGCAGTACTTC.

This clonotype has more than one count but fewer than ten. V usage is TRBV7-2 and J usage is TRBJ2-1; 9 nucleotides agree with TRBD2. The V and J ends lost 6 bases and 2 bases, in that order; junction bases with no gene match: 11. This CDR3 is built from 17 residues. Looked up from germline, CDR1 is SGHTA and CDR2 is FQGNSA. The CDR3 reads CASSPRGSGSTYNEQFF. CDR3 sequence (DNA): TGTGCCAGCAGTCCAAGGGGTAGCGGGAGCACCTACAATGAGCAGTTCTTC.

This clonotype was observed a handful of times. This chain joins TRBV11-2 and TRBJ1-2, with a possible D match to TRBD1 (6 bases). The CDR3 extends over 13 amino acids. CDR1 is SGHAT, CDR2 FQNNGV, per germline. With 0 bases removed from V and 14 bases from J, the gap between germline ends came to 16 bases. CDR3 bases: TGTGCCAGCAGCTTAGATTCGATAGGGGGTACGACCTTC. Its protein is CASSLDSIGGTTF.

This clonotype has just one count. The J gene is TRBJ1-1, the V gene TRBV29-1; D is perhaps TRBD1 (5 bases). With 5 bases removed from V and 1 base from J, the gap between germline ends came to 8 bases. The CDR3 is 12 amino acids. Germline V gives CDR1 SQVTM, CDR2 ANQGSEA. The CDR3 is CSVTGANTEAFF. As DNA, the CDR3 is TGCAGCGTTACCGGGGCGAACACTGAAGCTTTCTTT. The full variable domain, with the rest looked up from reference TRBV29-1 and TRBJ1-1, is SAVISQKPSRDICQRGTSLTIQCQVDSQVTMMFWYRQQPGQSLTLIATANQGSEATYESGFVIDKFPISRPNLTFSTLTVSNMSPEDSSIYLCSVTGANTEAFFGQGTRLTVV.

This clonotype was recorded at least ten times. CDR3 in amino acids: CASSSALGLAGGRNTGELFF. The CDR3 DNA follows: TGTGCCAGCAGTTCCGCCCTTGGACTAGCGGGGGGAAGGAACACCGGGGAGCTGTTTTTT. This sequence joins TRBV6-5 and TRBJ2-2; 14 bases agree with TRBD2. Germline CDR1 is MNHEY and CDR2 is SVGAGI. This CDR3 has 20 amino acids. V was clipped by 4 bases and J by 1 base; unmatched bases: 11.

This chain connects TRBV12-3 or TRBV12-4 to TRBJ1-6, with 7 bases matching TRBD1. J gave up 11 bases and V 5 bases, and 12 bases lay outside the gene matches. CDR3 size: 15 residues. CDR3 loop: CASSLRGGALAPLHF. The CDR3 nucleotides are TGTGCCAGCAGTCTCAGAGGGGGCGCCCTAGCACCCCTCCACTTT.

The V call is TRBV7-9, the J call TRBJ1-2; D ambiguous. Trimming cost V 5 bases and J 5 bases, with 12 bases left between them. This CDR3 contains 13 residues. From germline, CDR1 is SEHNR and CDR2 FQNEAQ (reference sequence). CDR3: CASSPSPEYGYTF. For the CDR3, the DNA is TGTGCCAGCAGCCCAAGCCCAGAATATGGCTACACCTTC.

This rearrangement joins TRBV4-1 to TRBJ2-5; no clear D. The DNA matches TRBJ2-1 better at its end, which makes the J call doubtful. CDR1 MGHRA and CDR2 YSYEKL come from the germline V gene. The CDR3 contains 12 residues. The CDR3 here is CASSAYGNEQFF. The CDR3 coding sequence is TGCGCCAGCAGCGCGTACGGGAATGAGCAGTTCTTC.

The chain couples TRBV10-3 to TRBJ2-5; tentatively, D is TRBD1 or TRBD2 (6 bases each). The J call may be in error: the DNA end matches TRBJ2-7 better. Germline-derived CDR1 and CDR2 are ENHRY and SYGVKD. The CDR3 length is 16 residues. In DNA, the CDR3 is TGTGCCATCAGTGGCCCCGGGGGCGAGAACTCCTACGAGCAGTACTTC. It is translated as CAISGPGGENSYEQYF.

This clonotype was detected a few times. The J gene is TRBJ2-3, the V gene TRBV19; 11 bases match TRBD2. In germline, CDR1 is LNHDA, CDR2 SQIVND (reference sequence). The length of the CDR3 is 17 residues. Trimming took 9 bases from V and 2 from J; bases not matched to a gene: 13. This CDR3 reads CASQLAGDRSSTDTQYF. CDR3 DNA: TGTGCCAGCCAACTAGCGGGGGACAGATCATCCACAGATACGCAGTATTTT.

V is TRBV9 and J is TRBJ1-2; TRBD1 matches at 10 bases. V lost 0 bases, J lost 8 bases, and 4 bases stayed unmatched. CDR1 SGDLS and CDR2 YYNGEE come from the germline V gene. The CDR3 is made up of 14 amino acids. CDR3 bases: TGTGCCAGCAGCGTAGTCCCGGGACAGGGGGGCTACACCTTC. This translates into CASSVVPGQGGYTF.

The J gene is TRBJ2-5, the V gene TRBV28; no clear D gene. This CDR3 region has 12 residues. Between the trimmed V and J ends, which lost 6 bases and 5 bases, there was a span of 10 bases. Germline-derived CDR1 and CDR2 are MDHEN and SYDVKM. This chain's CDR3 is CASSDTLETQYF. The CDR3 DNA is TGTGCCAGCAGCGACACCTTGGAGACCCAGTACTTC.

This clonotype was seen a handful of times. CDR3 DNA: TGCAGTGCTAGAGATTTTACGCGGGGGGCTAATTCACCCCTCCACTTT. It codes for CSARDFTRGANSPLHF. This chain links TRBV20-1 with TRBJ1-6, with a weak D call TRBD1 (6 bases). Germline V gene data show CDR1 as DFQATT and CDR2 as SNEGSKA (reference sequence). This CDR3 contains 16 residues. The germline V and J ends were trimmed by 0 bases and 6 bases, with 15 bases remaining between them.

The chain links TRBV27 to TRBJ2-3; 10 bases are shared with TRBD2. Trimming removed 5 bases from V and 3 bases from J; junction bases left unmatched: 2. This CDR3 spans 14 amino acids. Germline lookup yields CDR1 MNHEY and CDR2 SMNVEV (reference sequence). The CDR3 nucleotides are TGTGCCAGCAGTAAGACTAGCGGGACAGATACGCAGTATTTT. It specifies CASSKTSGTDTQYF.

The table lists this clonotype with a few counts. DNA of the CDR3: TGTGCCAGCAGCTCGCCCATTCCAGGGGCTAACTATGGCTACACCTTC. This codes for CASSSPIPGANYGYTF. The chain combines TRBV7-2 with TRBJ1-2, with D maybe TRBD1 (6 bases). V lost 4 bases and J lost 0, with 15 bases in between. Looked up from germline, CDR1 is SGHTA and CDR2 is FQGNSA. CDR3 length: 16 residues.

This clonotype was found a few times. This sequence joins TRBV4-3 and TRBJ2-7; TRBD1 agrees at 8 bases. Germline V lookup: CDR1 LGHNA, CDR2 YSLEER. Germline trimming cut 4 bases from V and 1 base from J; bases unmatched to any gene: 9. The CDR3 is 16 residues long. The CDR3 bases are TGCGCCAGCAGCCTCGGCAGGGGGCGTCTATCCTACGAGCAGTACTTC. Its translation: CASSLGRGRLSYEQYF.

The rearrangement uses TRBV2 and TRBJ2-1; 8 positions agree with TRBD2. Germline CDR1 SNHLY, CDR2 FYNNEI. V shed 4 bases, J shed 1 base, and the junction held 6 bases outside the gene matches. The CDR3 has 16 residues. CDR3 nucleotides: TGTGCCAGCAGTGGGGTAGCGGGGCCTTCCTACAATGAGCAGTTCTTC. Protein product: CASSGVAGPSYNEQFF.

The sample holds many counts of this clonotype. The chain couples TRBV28 to TRBJ2-7; 7 nucleotides agree with TRBD2. CDR3 length: 12 residues. V was clipped by 4 bases and J by 6 bases; unmatched bases: 3. Germline values: CDR1 MDHEN, CDR2 SYDVKM. The chain's CDR3 is CASSSGGTEQYF. The CDR3 DNA reads TGTGCCAGCAGTTCGGGGGGAACCGAGCAGTACTTC.